The entry below describes one T cell receptor (beta chain). This entry comes from a study of blood T cell repertoires in COVID-19. Study-wide background: T cells, B-cell-depleted T cells, or PBMCs provided the cDNA or gDNA that served as material.

From germline, CDR1 is SNHLY and CDR2 FYNNEI. CDR3 size: 15 residues. V was pared by 6 bases and J by 15 bases, with 12 bases of the junction left unmatched. Data came from immunoSEQ multiplex PCR; TCRdb stores just in-frame clones and leaves some out. The repertoire consists of about 220,000 clones, with around four fifths occurring once and the leading ten covering 15% to 20%. Sequenced input: peripheral blood. The receptor's source is a man aged 25-45 years with active or convalescent COVID-19. The V call is TRBV2, the J call TRBJ2-1, with 15 bases lining up with TRBD2. CDR3 in DNA: TGTGCCAGCAGCCGGAGGGGACTAGCGGGAGGCCAATGGTTCTTC. Its translation is CASSRRGLAGGQWFF. The whole variable domain, filled in from reference TRBV2 and TRBJ2-1, reads EPEVTQTPSHQVTQMGQEVILRCVPISNHLYFYWYRQILGQKVEFLVSFYNNEISEKSEIFDDQFSVERPDGSNFTLKIRSTKLEDSAMYFCASSRRGLAGGQWFFGPGTRLTVL.